This entry lists 5 T cell receptor beta chains sequenced from one sample in a study of spatial heterogeneity in lung cancer. Time point: sample taken at primary tumor resection. Study-level points and caveats: Counts of expanded alpha and beta TCRs within tumors tracked the tumor nonsynonymous mutation count.

Using its own MiXCR run on the 5' RACE reads, TCRdb lists one record per CDR3 protein. The table lists roughly 7,100 distinct CDR3 sequences, about an eighth of them singletons. What these receptors recognize is not known. Source: lung tumor tissue, taken at surgery. All receptors derive from a male donor with early-stage non-small cell lung cancer.

A single count supports this clonotype. The gene calls are TRBV24-1 and TRBJ2-3, with a possible D match to TRBD2 (5 bases). V was shortened by 0 bases and J by 6 bases, with 12 bases between the two germline ends. Germline CDR1 reads KGHDR; CDR2 reads SFDVKD. The CDR3 contains 15 residues. CDR3 loop: CATSDLIGRGDTQYF. As DNA, the CDR3 is TGTGCCACCAGTGATTTGATCGGGCGAGGGGATACGCAGTATTTT.

This clonotype was detected ten times or more. V is TRBV10-3 and J is TRBJ1-5, with a tentative D call TRBD1 (5 bases). Germline CDR1 ENHRY, CDR2 SYGVKD. Trimming pared 4 bases from V and 3 bases from J, leaving 22 bases between. The CDR3 runs 18 residues. CDR3 sequence reads: CAISATVGGDEANQPQHF. CDR3 coding DNA: TGTGCCATCAGTGCGACGGTGGGGGGGGACGAAGCCAATCAGCCCCAGCATTTT.

Within the sample, this clonotype is medium-sized. This chain joins TRBV20-1 and TRBJ2-6; a possible D gene is TRBD1 (5 bases). The V and J ends lost 6 bases and 1 base respectively, with 13 bases between them. CDR3 size: 15 residues. Germline-derived CDR1 and CDR2 are DFQATT and SNEGSKA (reference sequence). The CDR3 region has the DNA TGCAGTGCAGGGCAGGGCGAGTCTGGGGCCAACGTCCTGACTTTC. Translated, it gives CSAGQGESGANVLTF.

This clonotype was counted many times. V and J are TRBV7-8 and TRBJ1-6; D gene unclear. CDR3 length equals 17 residues. Trimming took off 4 bases at V and 7 bases at J, with 20 bases between the two ends. Germline V CDR1 and CDR2: SGHVS, FQNEAQ. The CDR3 loop is CASSSSATVARNSPLHF. CDR3 nucleotides: TGTGCCAGCAGCTCTTCGGCGACGGTGGCAAGAAATTCACCCCTCCACTTT.

Within the sample, this clonotype is medium-sized. This chain joins TRBV10-1 and TRBJ2-3, with TRBD1 as a possible D gene (5 bases). Trimming took off 6 bases at V and 6 bases at J, with 7 bases between the two ends. CDR3 length equals 11 residues. Germline V gene lookup returns CDR1 WNHNN and CDR2 SYGVQD (reference sequence). CDR3 loop: CASSKGDTQYF. CDR3 in DNA: TGCGCCAGCAGCAAGGGGGATACGCAGTATTTT.